Listed below are T cell receptor beta chains from one sample, sequenced in a study of blood T cell repertoires in COVID-19. This table comes from immunoSEQ multiplex PCR, and its TCRdb copy is limited to in-frame clones, with some not included. Here the sample spans 170,000 or so clones, 90% to 95% being singletons. Sequencing was carried out using peripheral blood. The receptors come from a man aged 50 to 59 with acute or convalescent COVID-19. The CDR3 runs from the conserved cysteine through the conserved F or W. D genes are given only for firm matches. A clone size is listed for some rows: how often the clone was seen (once, few, many), or a class if it is expanded.

V gene	J gene	D gene	clone size	CDR3 length	CDR3 protein	CDR3 DNA
TRBV6-5	TRBJ1-4	NA	NA	14	CASKSTAFNEKLFF	TGTGCCAGCAAATCGACAGCATTCAATGAAAAACTGTTTTTT
TRBV5-1	TRBJ1-4	TRBD1	once	14	CASSLEQGGEKLFF	TGCGCCAGCAGCTTGGAACAGGGGGGGGAAAAACTGTTTTTT
TRBV11-2	TRBJ2-1	TRBD2	NA	16	CASSSGTSGGYNEQFF	TGTGCCAGCAGCTCCGGGACTAGCGGGGGCTACAATGAGCAGTTCTTC
TRBV9	TRBJ2-7	TRBD2	NA	16	CASSDSSSGLSYEQYF	TGTGCCAGCAGCGACTCTTCTAGCGGACTCTCCTACGAGCAGTACTTC
TRBV11-2	TRBJ2-3	NA	once	15	CASSGGAHHTDTQYF	TGTGCCAGCAGCGGGGGGGCTCACCACACAGATACGCAGTATTTT
TRBV5-1	TRBJ1-2	TRBD1	NA	13	CASSLGQGNGYTF	TGCGCCAGCAGCTTGGGACAGGGGAATGGCTACACCTTC
TRBV14	TRBJ2-5	TRBD2	NA	15	CASSQEGGYQETQYF	TGTGCCAGCAGCCAAGAGGGGGGGTACCAAGAGACCCAGTACTTC
TRBV7-9	TRBJ2-3	TRBD1	NA	14	CASSRDRVGDTQYF	TGTGCCAGCAGCCGGGACAGGGTGGGCGATACGCAGTATTTT
TRBV9	TRBJ2-1	NA	NA	14	CASSGRDWINEQFF	TGTGCCAGCAGCGGGCGGGACTGGATCAATGAGCAGTTCTTC
TRBV5-1	TRBJ2-2	TRBD1	NA	16	CASSKRTGGDTGELFF	TGCGCCAGCAGCAAAAGGACAGGGGGAGACACCGGGGAGCTGTTTTTT
TRBV27	TRBJ2-3	NA	NA	13	CASTQPYSDTQYF	TGTGCCAGCACACAGCCATATTCAGATACGCAGTATTTT
TRBV4-2	TRBJ2-3	NA	once	17	CASSQEGRLASTDTQYF	TGTGCCAGCAGCCAAGAGGGGAGGTTAGCGAGCACAGATACGCAGTATTTT
TRBV4-1	TRBJ1-5	TRBD1	once	14	CASSQVRGLQPQHF	TGCGCCAGCAGCCAGGTCAGGGGGCTTCAGCCCCAGCATTTT
TRBV15	TRBJ2-5	NA	NA	15	CATSERLAYQETQYF	TGTGCCACCAGCGAGAGACTTGCGTACCAAGAGACCCAGTACTTC